This T cell receptor beta chain is from a study of CD8+ T cells in alopecia areata. On the study more broadly: It was 6 to 18 months of tofacitinib, and then there were 6 months off drug.

Peripheral blood samples and lesional scalp punch biopsies were obtained from alopecia areata patients. Study-wide findings and caveats: An increase in clonality over normal scalp was evident in lesional scalp, especially alopecia totalis/universalis. Among patients, TCR sharing was less clear than in mice, a difference possibly due in part to HLA diversity in the patient population.

Extracted RNA was reverse transcribed, and the resulting cDNA served as sequencing template. Sequenced by immunoSEQ multiplex PCR; TCRdb stores in-frame clones only, minus some. Of 100,000 to 150,000 clones in the sample, roughly 50% were seen once. This clone has more than one count but fewer than ten. Antigen specificity is unknown. The specimen was CD8+ T cells sorted from blood, collected at week 0. This receptor was identified in a human donor with alopecia areata.

The CDR3 coding sequence is TGTGCCACGTCCTCTGCGGGGGGTCGAGAGACCCAGTACTTC. Translation: CATSSAGGRETQYF. The chain joins TRBV15 to TRBJ2-5; 8 bases match TRBD2. The CDR3 runs to 14 residues. The ends lost 9 bases at V and 4 bases at J; junction bases unmatched: 10. CDR1 LNHNV and CDR2 YYDKDF come from the germline V gene (reference sequence).